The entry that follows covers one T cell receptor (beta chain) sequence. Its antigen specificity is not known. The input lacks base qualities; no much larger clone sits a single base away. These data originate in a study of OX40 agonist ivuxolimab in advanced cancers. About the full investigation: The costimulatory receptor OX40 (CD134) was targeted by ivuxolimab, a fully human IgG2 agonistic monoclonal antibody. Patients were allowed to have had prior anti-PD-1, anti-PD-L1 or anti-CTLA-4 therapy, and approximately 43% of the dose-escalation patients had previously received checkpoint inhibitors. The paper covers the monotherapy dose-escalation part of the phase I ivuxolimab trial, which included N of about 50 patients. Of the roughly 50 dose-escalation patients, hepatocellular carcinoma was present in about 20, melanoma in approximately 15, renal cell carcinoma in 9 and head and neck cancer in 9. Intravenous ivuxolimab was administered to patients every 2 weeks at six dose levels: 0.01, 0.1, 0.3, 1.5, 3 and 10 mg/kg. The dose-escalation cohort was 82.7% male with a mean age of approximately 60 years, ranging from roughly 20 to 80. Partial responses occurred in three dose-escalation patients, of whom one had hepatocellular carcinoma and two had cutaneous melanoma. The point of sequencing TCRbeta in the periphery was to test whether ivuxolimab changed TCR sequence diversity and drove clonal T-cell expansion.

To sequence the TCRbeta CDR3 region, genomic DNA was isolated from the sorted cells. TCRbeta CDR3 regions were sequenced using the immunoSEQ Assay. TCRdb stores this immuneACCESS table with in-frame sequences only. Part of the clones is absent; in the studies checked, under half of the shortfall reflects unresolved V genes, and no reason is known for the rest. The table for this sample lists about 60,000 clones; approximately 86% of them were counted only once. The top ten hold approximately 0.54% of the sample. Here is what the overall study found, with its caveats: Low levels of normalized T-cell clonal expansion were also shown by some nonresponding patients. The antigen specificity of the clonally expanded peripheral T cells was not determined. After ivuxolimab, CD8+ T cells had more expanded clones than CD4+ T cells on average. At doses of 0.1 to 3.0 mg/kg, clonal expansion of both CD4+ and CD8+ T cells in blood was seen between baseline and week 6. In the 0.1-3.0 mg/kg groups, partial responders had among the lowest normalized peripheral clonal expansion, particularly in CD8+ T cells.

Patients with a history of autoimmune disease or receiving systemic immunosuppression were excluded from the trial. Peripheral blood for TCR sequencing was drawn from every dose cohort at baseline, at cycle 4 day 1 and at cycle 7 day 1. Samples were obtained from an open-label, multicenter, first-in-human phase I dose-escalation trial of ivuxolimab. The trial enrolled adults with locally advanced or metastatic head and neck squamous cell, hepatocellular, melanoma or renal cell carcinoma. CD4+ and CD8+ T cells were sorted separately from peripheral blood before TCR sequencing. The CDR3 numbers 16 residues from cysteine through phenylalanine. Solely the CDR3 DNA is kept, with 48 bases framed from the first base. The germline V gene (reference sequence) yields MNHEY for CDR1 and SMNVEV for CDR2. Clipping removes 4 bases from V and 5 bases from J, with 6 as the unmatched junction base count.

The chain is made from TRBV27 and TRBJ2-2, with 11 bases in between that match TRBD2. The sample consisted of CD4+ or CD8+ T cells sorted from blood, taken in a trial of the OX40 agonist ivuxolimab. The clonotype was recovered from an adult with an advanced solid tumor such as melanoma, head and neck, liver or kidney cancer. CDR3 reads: CASSSPASGGTGELFF. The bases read TGTGCCAGCAGTTCCCCGGCTAGCGGGGGGACCGGGGAGCTGTTTTTT.